This passage covers 2 T cell receptor beta chains from one sample sequenced in a study of STAT5B mutations in CD4+ large granular lymphocyte leukemia. Method: immunoSEQ multiplex PCR; TCRdb's copy keeps in-frame clones and lacks some. The table shows approximately 32,000 clones, with approximately 69% occurring only once. The sequenced sample consisted of CD4+ T cells from blood buffy coats. Every receptor here comes from a human donor in good health.

V is TRBV7-2 and J is TRBJ1-3; D gene unclear. Germline CDR1 is SGHTA and CDR2 is FQGNSA. With 1 base removed from V and 0 bases from J, the gap between germline ends came to 13 bases. This CDR3 comprises 17 residues. The CDR3 sequence is CASSLDRTVYSGNTIYF. CDR3 nucleotides: TGTGCCAGCAGCTTAGACCGCACGGTCTACTCTGGAAACACCATATATTTT.

The genes are TRBV4-3 and TRBJ1-4; possibly TRBD1 for D (6 bases). Germline CDR1 reads LGHNA; CDR2 reads YSLEER. The CDR3 is made up of 15 amino acids. The germline V and J ends were trimmed by 1 base and 8 bases, with 14 bases remaining between them. As DNA, the CDR3 is TGCGCCAGCAGCCAAGTCGGGGGCGTGGGGGAAAAACTGTTTTTT. Protein product: CASSQVGGVGEKLFF.